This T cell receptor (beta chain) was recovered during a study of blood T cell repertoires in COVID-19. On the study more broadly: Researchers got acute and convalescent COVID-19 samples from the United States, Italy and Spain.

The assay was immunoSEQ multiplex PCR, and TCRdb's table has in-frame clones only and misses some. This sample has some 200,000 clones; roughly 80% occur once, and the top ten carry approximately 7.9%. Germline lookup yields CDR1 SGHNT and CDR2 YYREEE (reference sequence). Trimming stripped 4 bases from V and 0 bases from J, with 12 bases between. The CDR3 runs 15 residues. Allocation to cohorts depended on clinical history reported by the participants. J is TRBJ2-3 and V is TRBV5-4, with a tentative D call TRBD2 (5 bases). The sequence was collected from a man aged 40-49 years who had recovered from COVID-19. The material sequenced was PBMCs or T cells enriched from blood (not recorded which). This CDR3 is CASSATSYSTDTQYF. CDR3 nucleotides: TGTGCCAGCAGCGCCACTAGTTACAGCACAGATACGCAGTATTTT.